The entry below gives a single T cell receptor beta chain sequence along with its context. This clonotype has a handful of counts. Its antigen remains unidentified. No base quality information exists; no much larger clone differs at one position. These data come from a study of human T cells and chemical hapten exposure (dated by TCRdb to 2020 to 2022). A note on the overall study: For sensitization, 2% DPC in acetone was applied to a 2 cm by 2 cm area of upper inner arm skin. Throughout the approximately 25-week study period, patients were also given weekly therapeutic DPC doses on the scalp. Patch tests used Finn chambers with 0.01% DPC on the upper back, scored after 6 days by International Contact Dermatitis Research Group standards. This study followed changes in the peripheral blood TCR repertoire in vivo during primary and secondary sensitization of alopecia patients to the hapten diphenylcyclopropenone (DPC). Blood for TCR sequencing was provided by twenty-nine alopecia patients at one to four time points (pre-sensitization, 2, 6 and 24 weeks). Blood was sampled from patients pre-sensitization (week 0) and at 2, 6 and about 24 weeks after DPC sensitization. The libraries were sequenced as a pool, and the TCR yield per sample differed mostly because of small variations in library volumes within the pool. The patient cohort, mostly female, included alopecia areata with under or over 50% scalp involvement, alopecia totalis and alopecia universalis.

The library was produced with RACE. The reads were generated on a NextSeq 500. During library preparation, unique molecular identifiers were attached to individual cDNA molecules so that TCRs could be counted in a quantitative, reproducible way. Each blood RNA sample was used to sequence both TCR alpha and TCR beta chains. As for the original processing: Samples had a median of 95,638 TCRs, with a range from roughly 23,224 to 700,000. V, J and CDR3 annotation of the TCR reads was performed with the Decombinator software suite. Every sample was subsampled to the same number of TCRs (28,000) for the PS versus PT1 abundance plots. Expanded TCRs were defined as absent before sensitization and observed at least eight times at the 2-week time point. TCRdb redid the processing of the public reads, applying fastp at Q25 and MiXCR, and retained in-frame beta chains. Rows with one shared CDR3 protein collapse into an entry with the most common genes and DNA. TCRdb assigned the V and J calls; the authors' analysis was not used. For this sample there are 150,000 or so distinct CDR3 sequences; roughly 15% appear just once. 1.5% to 2% of the sample goes to the ten largest clones.

The CDR3 starts with the cysteine, ends with the phenylalanine, and has 13 residues. The entry retains the CDR3 DNA only, 39 bases that are in frame from base 1. Compared with germline, V lacks 7 bases and J lacks 9 bases; bases without a gene match: 11. CDR1 and CDR2 were assigned from the germline V gene as SQVTM and ANQGSEA. The time point tag for this specimen amounts to: patch test 1, 2 weeks after DPC sensitization. The treatment or condition label, as the study defines it: therapeutic diphenylcyclopropenone sensitization with weekly scalp DPC. Blood at each patch-test visit was drawn before the patch test was applied. To be eligible, patients had to be aged 18 to 70, diagnosed with alopecia and judged suitable for DPC therapy, while pregnant patients were excluded. Total RNA was isolated from unfractionated whole blood collected in Tempus Blood RNA tubes. Points the paper makes about the study in general: Repeated subsampling changed both the strength of the expansion versus patch-test correlation and the threshold at which the correlation became significant. A positive correlation was found between the number of PT1 expanded TCRs and patch test score, with significance reached at thresholds 8, 16 and 32 but not 4. DPC sensitization did not change how many TCRs were above 1 in 1000 frequency, and no evidence was found of alterations in global repertoire structure. Because every patient had alopecia, a presumed autoimmune disease, the patients' immune response might differ from that of healthy individuals. Significantly more large CDR3 similarity clusters were formed by expanded TCRs than by pre-sensitization or healthy control sets, consistent with antigen-driven responses.

Sample: whole blood, taken in connection with sensitization to the hapten diphenylcyclopropenone (DPC). The rearrangement joined TRBV29-1 to TRBJ2-4, with 8 junctional bases fitting TRBD1. The clonotype was recovered from a woman in her twenties or thirties with alopecia areata. Some clones in this sample may be carry-over from other donors' samples. In nucleotides, the sequence is TGCAGCGCGGGACAGGCCGGGATGAGCATTCAGTACTTC. It translates to CSAGQAGMSIQYF.